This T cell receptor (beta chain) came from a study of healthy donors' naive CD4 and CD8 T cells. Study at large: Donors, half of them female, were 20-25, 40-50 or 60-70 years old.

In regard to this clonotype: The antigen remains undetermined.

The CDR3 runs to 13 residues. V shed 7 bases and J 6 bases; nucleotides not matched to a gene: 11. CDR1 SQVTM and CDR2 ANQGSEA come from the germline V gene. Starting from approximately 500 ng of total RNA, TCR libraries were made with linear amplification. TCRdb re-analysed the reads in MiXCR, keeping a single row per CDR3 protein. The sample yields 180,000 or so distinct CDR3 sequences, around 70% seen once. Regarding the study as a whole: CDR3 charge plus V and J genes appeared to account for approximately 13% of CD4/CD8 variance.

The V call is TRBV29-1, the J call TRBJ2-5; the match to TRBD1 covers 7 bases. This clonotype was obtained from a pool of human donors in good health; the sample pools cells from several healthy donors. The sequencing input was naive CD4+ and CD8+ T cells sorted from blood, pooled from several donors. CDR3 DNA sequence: TGCAGCGCCCGACAGGGTTCGGCCAAGACCCAGTACTTC. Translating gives CSARQGSAKTQYF.